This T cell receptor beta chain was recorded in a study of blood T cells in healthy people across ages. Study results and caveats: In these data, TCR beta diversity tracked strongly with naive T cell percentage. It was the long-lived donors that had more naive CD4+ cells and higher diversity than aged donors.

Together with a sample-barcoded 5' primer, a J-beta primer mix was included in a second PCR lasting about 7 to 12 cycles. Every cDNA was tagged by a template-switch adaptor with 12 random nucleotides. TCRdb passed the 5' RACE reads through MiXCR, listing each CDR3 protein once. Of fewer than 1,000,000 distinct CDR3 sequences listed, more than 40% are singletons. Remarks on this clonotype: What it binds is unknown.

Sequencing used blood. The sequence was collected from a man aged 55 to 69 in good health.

DNA for the CDR3: TGTGCCAGCAGCGTGGGACAGGGCACACCCGGGCAGTACTTC. This encodes CASSVGQGTPGQYF. The genes are TRBV9 and TRBJ2-7; 9 bases agree with TRBD1. With V trimmed by 2 bases and J by 9 bases, 9 bases remained unmatched. The germline CDR1 and CDR2 sequences are SGDLS and YYNGEE. The CDR3 sequence is 14 residues long.